This T cell receptor beta chain derives from a study of cytomegalovirus exposure and HLA in healthy donors. Across the whole study: Around 80 million unique TCRs from HLA-typed donors were held in an early data release.

Notes on the study in general: Certain indistinguishable V segments, among them TRBV6-2 and TRBV6-3, were excluded. High specificity and sensitivity for cytomegalovirus status were reported for the classifier. Later analysis revealed greater clonal expansion in HLA-associated TCR beta chains than in equally common others.

The CDR3 contains 13 residues. CDR1 is MNHNY and CDR2 is SVGAGI in the germline V gene (reference sequence). Trimming removed 5 bases from V and 3 bases from J, with 8 bases in between. This clone was recorded a few times. Its antigen is unidentified. The PCR used 60 Vbeta and 13 Jbeta primers. This table comes from immunoSEQ multiplex PCR, and its TCRdb copy is limited to in-frame clones, with some not included. The sample contains about 130,000 clones, around four fifths of which appear only once. The sample comprised PBMCs. This sequence was found in a woman in her thirties or forties in good health and CMV-seropositive. This rearrangement joins TRBV6-6 to TRBJ2-1, with D unclear. The CDR3 sequence: CASSPSDYNEQFF. CDR3 sequence (DNA): TGTGCCAGCAGTCCATCAGACTACAATGAGCAGTTCTTC.